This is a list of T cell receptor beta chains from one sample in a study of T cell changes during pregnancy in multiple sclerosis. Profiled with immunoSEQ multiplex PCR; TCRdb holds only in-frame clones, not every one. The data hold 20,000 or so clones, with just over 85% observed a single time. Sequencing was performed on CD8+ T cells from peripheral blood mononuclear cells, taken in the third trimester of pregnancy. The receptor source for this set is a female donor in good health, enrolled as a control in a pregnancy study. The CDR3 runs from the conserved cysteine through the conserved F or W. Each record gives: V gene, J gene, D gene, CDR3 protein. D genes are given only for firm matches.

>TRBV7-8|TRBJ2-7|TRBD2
CASSLDGGVPYEQYF
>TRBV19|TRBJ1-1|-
CASRGSGENTEAFF
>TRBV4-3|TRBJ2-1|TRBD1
CASSQGDRGVYEQFF
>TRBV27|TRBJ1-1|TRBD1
CASSLGTGQKAFF
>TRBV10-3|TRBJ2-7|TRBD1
CAARYTTGDNEQYF
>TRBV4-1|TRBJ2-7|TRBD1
CASSQAGTGAYEQYF
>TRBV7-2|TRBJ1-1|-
CASSPPGDEAFF
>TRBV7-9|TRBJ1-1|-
CASSLSAGMNTEAFF
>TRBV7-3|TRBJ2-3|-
CASSVGGRTDTQYF
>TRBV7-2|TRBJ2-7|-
CASSLMQGGGEQYF
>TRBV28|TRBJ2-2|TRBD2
CASTGLAAMRNTGELFF
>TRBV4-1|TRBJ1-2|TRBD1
CASSPPGQGSGYTF
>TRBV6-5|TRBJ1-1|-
CASRYPGGPRAFF
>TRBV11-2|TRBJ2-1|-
CASSLVAGANEQFF
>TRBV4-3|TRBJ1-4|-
CASSQATALNEKLFF
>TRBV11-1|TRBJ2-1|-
CASSLGGGNYNEQFF
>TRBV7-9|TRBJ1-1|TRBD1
CASSPRTGRGSTEAFF
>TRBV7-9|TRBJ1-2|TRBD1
CASSPRDRGPSNYGYTF
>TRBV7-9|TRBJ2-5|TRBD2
CASSYLLAGEETQYF
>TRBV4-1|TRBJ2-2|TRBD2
CASSPSGGVFTGELFF
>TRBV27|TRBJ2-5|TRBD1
CASSSTGMVQETQYF
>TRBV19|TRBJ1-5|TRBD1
CASSIRDRNQPQHF
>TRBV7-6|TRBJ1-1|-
CASSPTRDTEAFF
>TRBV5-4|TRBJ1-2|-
CASSGGAVHGYTF
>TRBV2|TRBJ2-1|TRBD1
CASSADRGYYNEQFF
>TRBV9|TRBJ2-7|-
CASSSKDSRMDEQYF
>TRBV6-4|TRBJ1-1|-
CASSPGANTEAFF
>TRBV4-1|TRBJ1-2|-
CASSPDRTNYGYTF